The present entry profiles one T cell receptor beta chain with its context. What it binds is not known. The data derive from a study of cytomegalovirus exposure and HLA in healthy donors. Overall study context: Of a few hundred genotyped donors, more than 75% grouped in the Caucasian-associated ancestry cluster.

Trimming pared 5 bases from V and 6 bases from J, leaving 10 bases between. The CDR3 spans 13 residues. Germline lookup yields CDR1 MNHEY and CDR2 SMNVEV (reference sequence). Study findings and constraints: A later analysis found that most CMV-associated TCR beta chains appeared HLA-restricted. According to the study, 160 or so TCR beta chains were cytomegalovirus-associated. Common viral pathogens seemed, in a later analysis, to connect with several of the most significant clusters.

The PCR used 60 Vbeta and 13 Jbeta primers. The data were produced by immunoSEQ multiplex PCR, yet TCRdb's version contains in-frame clones alone and is incomplete. Among around 210,000 clones listed, 75% to 85% were seen once. The sample taken for sequencing was PBMCs. This sequence joins TRBV27 and TRBJ1-4, with no clear D. The clonotype comes from a woman in her 40s in good health and CMV-seronegative. The CDR3 region is CASSPHGYEKLFF. The DNA of the CDR3 is TGTGCCAGCAGTCCTCACGGTTATGAAAAACTGTTTTTT.